Following are 9 T cell receptor beta chains from one sample sequenced in a study of vaccination and CD4 T cells after COVID-19. At the Johns Hopkins FTIC core, DNA taken from cultured CD4+ T cells was sequenced by way of the Oncomine TCR Beta short-read assay. TCRdb itself ran the PCR reads through MiXCR, one entry per CDR3 protein. Of about 21,000 distinct CDR3 sequences in the sample, about 39% are singletons; the top ten hold 4.5% to 6.5%. Specified treatment: roughly 11-day PBMC culture with coronavirus spike peptide pools or control peptides (ViraFEST assay). Their specific antigens are unknown. The sample was CD4+ T cells from blood, cultured in vitro, taken before SARS-CoV-2 vaccination. Receptors originate from a human donor who had recovered from COVID-19.

V and J are TRBV6-1 and TRBJ1-6, with a tentative D call TRBD1 (6 bases). From germline, CDR1 is MNHNS and CDR2 SASEGT. This CDR3 spans 16 amino acids. Trimming left V 6 bases short and J 0 bases short, with 12 bases between. The CDR3 nucleotides read TGTGCCAGCAGCCTGGGACATGGCTCCTATAATTCACCCCTCCACTTT. It specifies CASSLGHGSYNSPLHF.

This clonotype was seen more than once but under ten times. J is TRBJ1-3 and V is TRBV20-1, with a tentative D call TRBD1 (5 bases). V dropped 2 bases and J dropped 0 bases, with 14 bases sitting between them. CDR1 and CDR2 (germline): DFQATT, SNEGSKA (reference sequence). This CDR3 region has 16 residues. The CDR3 spells CSARPLGRTSGNTIYF. In DNA form, the CDR3 reads TGCAGTGCTAGACCCCTGGGACGGACCTCTGGAAACACCATATATTTT.

This clonotype has a handful of counts. The rearrangement links TRBV7-9 to TRBJ1-1; the D is unclear. The CDR3 contains 13 residues. Trimming took off 6 bases at V and 5 bases at J, with 13 bases between the two ends. Germline assignment: CDR1 SEHNR and CDR2 FQNEAQ (reference sequence). The CDR3 nucleotides read TGTGCCAGCAGGCCCTTAAAGGTTACTGAAGCTTTCTTT. Its protein product is CASRPLKVTEAFF.

CDR3 residues: CASSLTEGTEAFF. DNA for the CDR3: TGTGCCAGCAGCTTGACTGAGGGTACTGAAGCTTTCTTT. The chain recombines TRBV7-2 with TRBJ1-1; D is unresolved. Germline V gene data show CDR1 as SGHTA and CDR2 as FQGNSA. This CDR3 is 13 amino acids long. V was pared by 3 bases and J by 5 bases, with 10 bases between.

The chain has TRBV5-4 and TRBJ2-7; weak D call: TRBD2 (6 bases). Germline V gives CDR1 SGHNT, CDR2 YYREEE (reference sequence). This CDR3 has 17 amino acids. The ends were cut back, 1 base at V and 0 bases at J, with 17 bases in the middle. CDR3 sequence: CASSLKATAGGSYEQYF. In nucleotides, the CDR3 is TGTGCCAGCAGCTTGAAAGCGACAGCCGGGGGCTCCTACGAGCAGTACTTC. Looking up the rest from reference TRBV5-4 and TRBJ2-7 gives the full variable domain: ETGVTQSPTHLIKTRGQQVTLRCSSQSGHNTVSWYQQALGQGPQFIFQYYREEENGRGNFPPRFSGLQFPNYSSELNVNALELDDSALYLCASSLKATAGGSYEQYFGPGTRLTVT.

This clonotype turned up a few times. The chain links TRBV11-1 to TRBJ1-1; D possibly corresponds to TRBD1 (5 bases). V was clipped by 4 bases and J by 8 bases, with 17 bases between them. CDR3 length: 14 residues. Germline-derived CDR1 and CDR2 are SGHAT and FQDESV (reference sequence). In DNA, the CDR3 is TGTGCCAGCAGCTCAATAGTCGCGGAGGGGGAAGCTTTCTTT. This gives the protein CASSSIVAEGEAFF.

The chain combines TRBV7-9 with TRBJ1-2; TRBD1 matches at 7 bases. This CDR3 contains 14 residues. V shed 1 base, J shed 6 bases, and the junction held 5 bases outside the gene matches. Germline CDR1 reads SEHNR; CDR2 reads FQNEAQ (reference sequence). Here the CDR3 DNA reads TGTGCCAGCAGCTTAGGACAGGGAACCCATGGCTACACCTTC. As protein: CASSLGQGTHGYTF.

This clonotype was seen more than once but under ten times. The chain combines TRBV11-3 with TRBJ2-5; tentatively, D is TRBD1 or TRBD2 (6 bases each). This CDR3 is built from 16 residues. Germline loops: CDR1 SGHNT, CDR2 YENEEA. V shed 2 bases and J shed 2 bases, with 15 bases lying between them. CDR3 DNA sequence: TGTGCCAGCAGCTTATATGGCGGAGGGGGGCAAGAGACCCAGTACTTC. The encoded protein is CASSLYGGGGQETQYF.

The chain uses TRBV28 and TRBJ1-4; 8 bases are shared with TRBD1. The CDR3 covers 15 residues. From germline, CDR1 is MDHEN and CDR2 SYDVKM. Losses at the gene ends were 4 bases for V and 7 bases for J; bases not matched to a gene: 8. The DNA for the CDR3 is TGTGCCAGCAGTTCACCGGGACAGGTTACTGAAAAACTGTTTTTT. It is translated as CASSSPGQVTEKLFF.